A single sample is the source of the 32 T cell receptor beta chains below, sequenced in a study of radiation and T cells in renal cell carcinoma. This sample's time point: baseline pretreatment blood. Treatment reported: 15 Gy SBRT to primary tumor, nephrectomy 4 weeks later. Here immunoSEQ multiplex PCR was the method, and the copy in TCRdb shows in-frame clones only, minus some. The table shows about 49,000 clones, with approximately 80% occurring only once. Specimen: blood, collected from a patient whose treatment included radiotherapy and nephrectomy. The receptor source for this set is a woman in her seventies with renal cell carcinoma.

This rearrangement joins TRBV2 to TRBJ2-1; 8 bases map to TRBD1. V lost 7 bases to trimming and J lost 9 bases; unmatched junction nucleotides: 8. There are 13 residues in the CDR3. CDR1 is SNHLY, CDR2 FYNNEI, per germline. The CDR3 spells CASIGTGWGEQFF. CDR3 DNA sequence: TGTGCCAGCATCGGGACAGGCTGGGGTGAGCAGTTCTTC.

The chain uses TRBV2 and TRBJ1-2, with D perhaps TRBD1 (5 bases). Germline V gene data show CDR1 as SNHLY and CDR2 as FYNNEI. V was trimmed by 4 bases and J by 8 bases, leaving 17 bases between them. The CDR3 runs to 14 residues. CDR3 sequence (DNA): TGTGCCAGCAGTGGTTTAGGCCTCACAGGCGGCTACACCTTC. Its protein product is CASSGLGLTGGYTF. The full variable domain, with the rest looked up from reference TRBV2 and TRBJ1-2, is EPEVTQTPSHQVTQMGQEVILRCVPISNHLYFYWYRQILGQKVEFLVSFYNNEISEKSEIFDDQFSVERPDGSNFTLKIRSTKLEDSAMYFCASSGLGLTGGYTFGSGTRLTVV.

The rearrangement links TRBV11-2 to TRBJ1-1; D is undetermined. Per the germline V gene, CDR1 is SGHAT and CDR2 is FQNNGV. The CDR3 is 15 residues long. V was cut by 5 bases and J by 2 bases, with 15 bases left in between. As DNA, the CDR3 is TGTGCCAGCAGCCTAAGGTGGGATGGAAACACTGAAGCTTTCTTT. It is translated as CASSLRWDGNTEAFF. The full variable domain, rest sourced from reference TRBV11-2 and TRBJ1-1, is EAGVAQSPRYKIIEKRQSVAFWCNPISGHATLYWYQQILGQGPKLLIQFQNNGVVDDSQLPKDRFSAERLKGVDSTLKIQPAKLEDSAVYLCASSLRWDGNTEAFFGQGTRLTVV.

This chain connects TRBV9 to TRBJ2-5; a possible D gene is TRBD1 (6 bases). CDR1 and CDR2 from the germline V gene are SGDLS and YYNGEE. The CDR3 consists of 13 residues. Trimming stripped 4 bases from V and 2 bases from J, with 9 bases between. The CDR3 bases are TGTGCCAGCAGCTCCGGACAGCAAGAGACCCAGTACTTC. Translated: CASSSGQQETQYF.

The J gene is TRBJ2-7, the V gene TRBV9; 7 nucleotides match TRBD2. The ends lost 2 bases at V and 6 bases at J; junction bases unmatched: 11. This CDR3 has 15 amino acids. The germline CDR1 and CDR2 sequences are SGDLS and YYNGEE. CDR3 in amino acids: CASSVGRGGSFEQYF. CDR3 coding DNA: TGTGCCAGCAGCGTGGGACGGGGCGGGAGTTTCGAGCAGTACTTC.

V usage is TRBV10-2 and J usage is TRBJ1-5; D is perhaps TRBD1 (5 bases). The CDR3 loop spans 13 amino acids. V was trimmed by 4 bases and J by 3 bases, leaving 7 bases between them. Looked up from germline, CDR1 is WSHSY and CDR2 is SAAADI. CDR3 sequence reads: CASSGGANQPQHF. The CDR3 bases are TGCGCCAGCAGTGGAGGGGCCAATCAGCCCCAGCATTTT.

The CDR3: CASSQPTSAYGYTF. CDR3 DNA sequence: TGTGCCAGCAGCCAACCCACGAGTGCCTATGGCTACACCTTC. The rearrangement links TRBV4-2 to TRBJ1-2; D not certain. Germline-derived CDR1 and CDR2 are LGHNA and YNFKEQ. Trimming removed 2 bases at V and 4 bases at J, with 11 bases between. The CDR3 contains 14 residues.

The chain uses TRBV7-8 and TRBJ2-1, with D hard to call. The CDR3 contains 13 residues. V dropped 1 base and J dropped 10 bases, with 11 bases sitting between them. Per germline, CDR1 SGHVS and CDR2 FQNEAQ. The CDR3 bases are TGTGCCAGCAGCTTAGGTACTCTACGGGAGCAGTTCTTC. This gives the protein CASSLGTLREQFF.

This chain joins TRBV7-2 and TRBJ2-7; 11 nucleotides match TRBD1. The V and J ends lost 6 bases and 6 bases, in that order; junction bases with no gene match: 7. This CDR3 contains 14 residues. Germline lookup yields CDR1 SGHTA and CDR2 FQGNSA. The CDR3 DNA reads TGTGCCAGCAGGGGGACAGGGGGTTTGCCCGAGCAGTACTTC. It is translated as CASRGTGGLPEQYF.

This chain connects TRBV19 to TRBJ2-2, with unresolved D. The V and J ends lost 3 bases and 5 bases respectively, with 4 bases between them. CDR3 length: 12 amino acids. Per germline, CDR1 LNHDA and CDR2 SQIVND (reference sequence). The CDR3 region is CASSIRTGELFF. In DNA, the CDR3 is TGTGCCAGTAGTATCCGTACCGGGGAGCTGTTTTTT.

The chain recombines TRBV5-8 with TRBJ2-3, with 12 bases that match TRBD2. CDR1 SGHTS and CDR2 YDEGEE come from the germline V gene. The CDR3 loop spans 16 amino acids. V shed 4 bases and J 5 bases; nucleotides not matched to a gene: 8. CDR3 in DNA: TGTGCCAGCAGCCCATGGACTAGCGGGGAGGTAGATACGCAGTATTTT. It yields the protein CASSPWTSGEVDTQYF. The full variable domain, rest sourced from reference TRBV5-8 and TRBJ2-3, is EAGVTQSPTHLIKTRGQQATLRCSPISGHTSVYWYQQALGLGLQFLLWYDEGEERNRGNFPPRFSGRQFPNYSSELNVNALELEDSALYLCASSPWTSGEVDTQYFGPGTRLTVL.

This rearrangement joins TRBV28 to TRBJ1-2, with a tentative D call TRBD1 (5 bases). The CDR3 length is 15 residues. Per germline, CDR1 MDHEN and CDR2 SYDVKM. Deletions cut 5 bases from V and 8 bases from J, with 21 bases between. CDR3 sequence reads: CASSPLYIGRGGYTF. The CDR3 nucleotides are TGTGCCAGCAGTCCGCTTTATATAGGTAGGGGAGGCTACACCTTC.

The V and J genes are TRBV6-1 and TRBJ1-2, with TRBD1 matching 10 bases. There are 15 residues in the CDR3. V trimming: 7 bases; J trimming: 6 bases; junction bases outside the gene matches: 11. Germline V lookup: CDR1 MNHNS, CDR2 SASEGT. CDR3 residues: CASTSEDRGSHGYTF. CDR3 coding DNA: TGTGCCAGCACATCCGAGGACAGGGGGAGCCATGGCTACACCTTC.

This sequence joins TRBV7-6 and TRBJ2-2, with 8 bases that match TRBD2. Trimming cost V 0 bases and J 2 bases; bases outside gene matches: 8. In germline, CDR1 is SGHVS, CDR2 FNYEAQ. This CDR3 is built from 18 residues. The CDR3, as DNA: TGTGCCAGCAGCTTAGCTCGGAGGACTAGCCTAAACACCGGGGAGCTGTTTTTT. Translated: CASSLARRTSLNTGELFF.

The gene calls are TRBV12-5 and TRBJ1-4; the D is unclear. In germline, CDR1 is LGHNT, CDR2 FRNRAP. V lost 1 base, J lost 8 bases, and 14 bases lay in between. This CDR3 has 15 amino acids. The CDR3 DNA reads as TGTGCTAGTGGTTTGGCGGGCGTAGGCATGGAAAAACTGTTTTTT. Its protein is CASGLAGVGMEKLFF.

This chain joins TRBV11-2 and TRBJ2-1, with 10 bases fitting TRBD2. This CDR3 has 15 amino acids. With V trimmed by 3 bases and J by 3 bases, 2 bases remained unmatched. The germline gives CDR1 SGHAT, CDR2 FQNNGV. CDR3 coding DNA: TGTGCCAGCAGCTTTAGCGGGAGGTACTACAATGAGCAGTTCTTC. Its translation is CASSFSGRYYNEQFF.

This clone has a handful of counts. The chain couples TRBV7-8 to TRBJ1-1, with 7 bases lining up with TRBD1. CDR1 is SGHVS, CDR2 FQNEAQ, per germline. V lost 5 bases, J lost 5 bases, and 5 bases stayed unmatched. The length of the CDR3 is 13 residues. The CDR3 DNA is TGTGCCAGCAGCCCCGGACAGGCTACTGAAGCTTTCTTT. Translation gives CASSPGQATEAFF.

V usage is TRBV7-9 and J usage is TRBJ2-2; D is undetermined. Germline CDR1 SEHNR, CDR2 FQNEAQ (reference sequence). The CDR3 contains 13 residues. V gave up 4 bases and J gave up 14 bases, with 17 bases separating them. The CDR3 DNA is TGTGCCAGCAGCTCAAGGCCGGACCGTTTTCTGTTTTTT. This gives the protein CASSSRPDRFLFF.

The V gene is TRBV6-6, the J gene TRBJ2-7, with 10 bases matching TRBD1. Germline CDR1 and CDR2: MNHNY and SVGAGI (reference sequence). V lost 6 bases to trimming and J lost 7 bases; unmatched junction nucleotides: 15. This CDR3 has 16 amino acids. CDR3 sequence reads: CASSSGQGVRTWEQYF. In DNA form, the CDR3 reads TGTGCCAGCAGCTCCGGACAGGGGGTCCGTACATGGGAGCAGTACTTC.

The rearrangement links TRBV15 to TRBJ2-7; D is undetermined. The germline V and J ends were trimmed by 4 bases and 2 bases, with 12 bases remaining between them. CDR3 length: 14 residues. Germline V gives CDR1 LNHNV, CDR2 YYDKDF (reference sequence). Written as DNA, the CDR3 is TGTGCCACCAGCACTCCGGCCCTCCCCTACGAGCAGTACTTC. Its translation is CATSTPALPYEQYF.

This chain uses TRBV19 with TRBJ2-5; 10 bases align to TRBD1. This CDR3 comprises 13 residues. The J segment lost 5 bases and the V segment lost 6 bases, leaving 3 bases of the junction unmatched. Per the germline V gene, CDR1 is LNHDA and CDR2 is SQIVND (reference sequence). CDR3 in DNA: TGTGCCAGTAGCTGGACAGGGGGGGAGACCCAGTACTTC. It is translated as CASSWTGGETQYF.

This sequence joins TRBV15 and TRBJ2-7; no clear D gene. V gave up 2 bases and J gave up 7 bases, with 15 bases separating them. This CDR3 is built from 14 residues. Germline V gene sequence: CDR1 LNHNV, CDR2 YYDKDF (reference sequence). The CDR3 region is CATSRKPSPDEQYF. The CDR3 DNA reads TGTGCCACCAGCAGAAAACCCTCTCCTGATGAGCAGTACTTC.

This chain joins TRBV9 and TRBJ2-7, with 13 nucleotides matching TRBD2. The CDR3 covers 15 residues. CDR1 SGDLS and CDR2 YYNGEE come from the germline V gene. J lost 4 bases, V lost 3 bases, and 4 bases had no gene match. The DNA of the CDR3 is TGTGCCAGCAGCGGAGGGACTAGCGGGGAATACGAGCAGTACTTC. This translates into CASSGGTSGEYEQYF.

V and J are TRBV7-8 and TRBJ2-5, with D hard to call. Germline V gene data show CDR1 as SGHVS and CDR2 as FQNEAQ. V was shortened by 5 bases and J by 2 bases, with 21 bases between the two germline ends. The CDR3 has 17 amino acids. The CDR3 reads CASSLNYGSGTQETQYF. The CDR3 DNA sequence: TGTGCCAGCAGCCTCAATTACGGTTCAGGAACTCAAGAGACCCAGTACTTC.

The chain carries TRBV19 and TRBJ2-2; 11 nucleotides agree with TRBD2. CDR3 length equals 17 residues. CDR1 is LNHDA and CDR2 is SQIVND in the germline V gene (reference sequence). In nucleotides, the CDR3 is TGTGCTTCCGGTGGGAGACTAGCGGGGACGAACACCGGGGAGCTGTTTTTT. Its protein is CASGGRLAGTNTGELFF.

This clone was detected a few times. The CDR3 loop is CASSHDRANIQYF. The DNA for the CDR3 is TGTGCCAGCAGCCACGACAGGGCGAACATTCAGTACTTC. The J gene is TRBJ2-4, the V gene TRBV7-2; 7 bases map to TRBD1. Germline assignment: CDR1 SGHTA and CDR2 FQGNSA. The CDR3 is 13 amino acids. V was clipped by 5 bases and J by 7 bases; unmatched bases: 5.

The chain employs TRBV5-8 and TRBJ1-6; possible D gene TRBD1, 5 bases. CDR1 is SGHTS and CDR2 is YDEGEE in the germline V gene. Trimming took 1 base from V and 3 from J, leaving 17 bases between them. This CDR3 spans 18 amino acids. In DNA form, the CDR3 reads TGTGCCAGCAGCTTGAAGGGGACTTTCCTCAACTATAATTCACCCCTCCACTTT. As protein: CASSLKGTFLNYNSPLHF.

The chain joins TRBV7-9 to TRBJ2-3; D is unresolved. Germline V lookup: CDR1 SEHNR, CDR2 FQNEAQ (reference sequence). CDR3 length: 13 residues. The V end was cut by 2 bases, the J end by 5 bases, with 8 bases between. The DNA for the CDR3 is TGTGCCAGCAGCTTAATGTTGCTAGATACGCAGTATTTT. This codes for CASSLMLLDTQYF.

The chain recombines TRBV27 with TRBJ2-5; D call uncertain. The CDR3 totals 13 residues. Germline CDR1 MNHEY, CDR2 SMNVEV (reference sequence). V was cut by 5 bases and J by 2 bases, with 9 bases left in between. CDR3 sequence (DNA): TGTGCCAGCAGTGTTAGAAAACAAGAGACCCAGTACTTC. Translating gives CASSVRKQETQYF.

The CDR3 DNA follows: TGTGCCAGCAGCCCCCTAGCGGGAGTAGACGAGCAGTACTTC. Protein product: CASSPLAGVDEQYF. This chain uses TRBV9 with TRBJ2-7, with 10 bases matching TRBD2. V was pared by 4 bases and J by 5 bases, with 6 bases of the junction left unmatched. CDR1 is SGDLS and CDR2 is YYNGEE in the germline V gene. This CDR3 has 14 amino acids.

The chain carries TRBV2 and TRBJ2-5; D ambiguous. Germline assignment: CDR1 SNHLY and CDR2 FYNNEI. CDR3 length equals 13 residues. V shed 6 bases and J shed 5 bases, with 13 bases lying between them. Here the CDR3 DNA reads TGTGCCAGCAGCAGGACCGTGGGGGAGACCCAGTACTTC. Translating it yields CASSRTVGETQYF.

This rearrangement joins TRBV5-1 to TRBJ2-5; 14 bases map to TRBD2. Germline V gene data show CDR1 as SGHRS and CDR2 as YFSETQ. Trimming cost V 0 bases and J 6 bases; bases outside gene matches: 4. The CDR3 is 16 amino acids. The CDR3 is CASSLGLAGGQQTQYF. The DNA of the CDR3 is TGCGCCAGCAGCTTGGGACTAGCGGGGGGGCAGCAGACCCAGTACTTC.